This is a list of T cell receptor beta chains from one sample in a study of cytomegalovirus exposure and HLA in healthy donors. Data came from immunoSEQ multiplex PCR; TCRdb stores just in-frame clones and leaves some out. The sample lists around 50,000 clones; roughly 72% were seen once. Sequencing used PBMCs. Every receptor here comes from a woman in her fifties or sixties in good health and CMV-seropositive. Both conserved end residues are part of each CDR3. Each record gives: CDR3 protein, CDR3 DNA, J gene, D gene, V gene, clone size. The D gene is left open where the match is weak. Expanded clones are given a class, and other clones once, few, many or no size at all.

CDR3: CASSLGDRGYSTEAFF
DNA: TGTGCCAGCAGCTTAGGTGACAGGGGGTATTCAACTGAAGCTTTCTTT
J: TRBJ1-1
D: TRBD1
V: TRBV7-8
size: -

CDR3: CASSVAGTQNTEAFF
DNA: TGTGCCAGCAGCGTGGCCGGGACACAGAACACTGAAGCTTTCTTT
J: TRBJ1-1
D: -
V: TRBV9
size: -

CDR3: CSVKQRQENTEAFF
DNA: TGCAGCGTCAAACAGAGACAGGAGAACACTGAAGCTTTCTTT
J: TRBJ1-1
D: -
V: TRBV29-1
size: -

CDR3: CASKDLTGGTHF
DNA: TGTGCCAGTAAGGATCTCACAGGGGGAACGCATTTT
J: TRBJ1-5
D: TRBD1
V: TRBV19
size: -

CDR3: CASSPGYGDTQYF
DNA: TGTGCCAGCAGCCCGGGGTACGGAGACACGCAGTATTTT
J: TRBJ2-3
D: -
V: TRBV7-2
size: -

CDR3: CASSKNKYGYTF
DNA: TGTGCCAGCAGTAAGAACAAGTATGGCTACACCTTC
J: TRBJ1-2
D: -
V: TRBV6-5
size: -

CDR3: CASSLYPGVYTEAFF
DNA: TGTGCCAGCAGCTTATATCCGGGGGTGTACACTGAAGCTTTCTTT
J: TRBJ1-1
D: -
V: TRBV7-8
size: -

CDR3: CAWSSNPRQYF
DNA: TGTGCCTGGAGTTCCAATCCTAGGCAGTACTTC
J: TRBJ2-7
D: -
V: TRBV30
size: few

CDR3: CASSSDREFRETQYF
DNA: TGTGCCAGCAGTTCCGACAGGGAGTTTAGAGAGACCCAGTACTTC
J: TRBJ2-5
D: TRBD1
V: TRBV28
size: few

CDR3: CASSFKSGEAYEQYF
DNA: TGCGCCAGCAGCTTCAAGTCAGGGGAAGCCTACGAGCAGTACTTC
J: TRBJ2-7
D: -
V: TRBV5-1
size: -

CDR3: CASETRQSYEQYF
DNA: TGTGCCAGCGAGACGAGACAGTCATACGAGCAGTACTTC
J: TRBJ2-7
D: -
V: TRBV2
size: few

CDR3: CASSDEGTAEAFF
DNA: TGTGCCAGCAGTGACGAAGGGACAGCTGAAGCTTTCTTT
J: TRBJ1-1
D: TRBD1
V: TRBV2
size: -

CDR3: CASSPNRRARTNVLTF
DNA: TGTGCCAGCAGCCCGAACCGGAGGGCCCGTACCAACGTCCTGACTTTC
J: TRBJ2-6
D: -
V: TRBV7-6
size: few

CDR3: CASSQGAGGAGTEAFF
DNA: TGTGCCAGCAGCCAAGGGGCAGGGGGCGCAGGCACTGAAGCTTTCTTT
J: TRBJ1-1
D: TRBD1
V: TRBV4-2
size: -

CDR3: CASSGLLNEKLFF
DNA: TGTGCCAGTTCGGGACTGCTTAATGAAAAACTGTTTTTT
J: TRBJ1-4
D: -
V: TRBV2
size: -

CDR3: CASSPLGQGVTDTQYF
DNA: TGTGCCAGCAGCCCACTGGGACAGGGGGTAACAGATACGCAGTATTTT
J: TRBJ2-3
D: TRBD1
V: TRBV14
size: few

CDR3: CASSSFTYEQYF
DNA: TGTGCCAGCAGTTCCTTCACCTACGAGCAGTACTTC
J: TRBJ2-7
D: -
V: TRBV6-5
size: -

CDR3: CASSWGVEQYF
DNA: TGTGCCAGCAGCTGGGGAGTCGAGCAGTACTTC
J: TRBJ2-7
D: -
V: TRBV5-4
size: once

CDR3: CAISGGSQGANVLTF
DNA: TGTGCCATCAGTGGAGGGTCCCAAGGGGCCAACGTCCTGACTTTC
J: TRBJ2-6
D: -
V: TRBV10-3
size: few

CDR3: CASSLAGPGPSYEQYF
DNA: TGTGCCAGCAGTTTGGCGGGGCCAGGGCCATCCTACGAGCAGTACTTC
J: TRBJ2-7
D: -
V: TRBV28
size: -

CDR3: CASSTTQNRGDTEAFF
DNA: TGTGCCAGCTCAACAACCCAAAACCGGGGAGACACTGAAGCTTTCTTT
J: TRBJ1-1
D: -
V: TRBV18
size: once

CDR3: CASSFRGGEQFF
DNA: TGTGCCAGTAGTTTCCGGGGTGGTGAGCAGTTCTTC
J: TRBJ2-1
D: -
V: TRBV19
size: -

CDR3: CASSVTRDAETQYF
DNA: TGTGCCAGCAGCGTTACCAGGGATGCGGAGACCCAGTACTTC
J: TRBJ2-5
D: -
V: TRBV7-9
size: -

CDR3: CASSQRQGGLTGELFF
DNA: TGTGCCAGCAGCCAACGACAGGGAGGACTAACCGGGGAGCTGTTTTTT
J: TRBJ2-2
D: -
V: TRBV4-2
size: once

CDR3: CASGRGGREETQYF
DNA: TGCGCCAGCGGGCGCGGGGGGAGGGAGGAGACCCAGTACTTC
J: TRBJ2-5
D: TRBD2
V: TRBV5-1
size: once

CDR3: CASSRDLSDTQYF
DNA: TGTGCCAGCAGCCGGGACTTATCAGATACGCAGTATTTT
J: TRBJ2-3
D: -
V: TRBV9
size: -